This TCR beta chain was found in a study of T cell responses to AZD1222 COVID-19 vaccine. Looking at the study overall: Analysis merged second doses at about 4 or about 12 weeks. Points from the study as a whole: After the peak T cell response, and only then, were repertoires sampled. Donors skewed white British and female; clonal diversity was possibly underestimated.

Assay used: immunoSEQ multiplex PCR; TCRdb lists only in-frame clones, some missing. The sample gives fewer than 180,000 clones, about 95% of which show up once; about 1.3% is in the top ten. The CDR3 has 14 residues. Trimming shortened V by 0 bases and J by 1 base, and 4 bases separated the two germline ends. Germline CDR1 reads SGDLS; CDR2 reads YYNGEE. Remarks on this clone: Its antigen is not identified.

Sequenced material: peripheral blood, taken on day 0 of AZD1222 vaccination. The receptor comes from an adult in good health. This chain joins TRBV9 and TRBJ2-2; no clear D gene. CDR3 in amino acids: CASSVAVNTGELFF. CDR3 DNA sequence: TGTGCCAGCAGCGTAGCTGTGAACACCGGGGAGCTGTTTTTT.